A selection of T cell receptor beta chains follows, all from one sample in a study of blood T cell repertoires in COVID-19. Clones were read by immunoSEQ multiplex PCR, and TCRdb kept only the in-frame ones, dropping some. The sample holds 90,000 to 120,000 clones, roughly nine tenths seen once. Sequenced material: peripheral blood. Receptors were obtained from a human donor in a cohort sampled during active COVID-19. Each CDR3 is given with its conserved first and last residue. The D gene is left open where the match is weak. Size values are once, few and many counts, or a class for expanded clones, and some rows have none.

.	.	TRBV18	TRBJ1-1	CASSPRWEPAFF	TGTGCCAGCTCACCCCGTTGGGAGCCCGCTTTCTTT
TRBD1	.	TRBV7-9	TRBJ2-5	CASSHRPSRTGRPETQYF	TGTGCCAGCAGCCATCGCCCCTCGAGGACAGGAAGGCCAGAGACCCAGTACTTC
TRBD1	.	TRBV28	TRBJ2-5	CASRSGTEQETQYF	TGTGCCAGCAGATCCGGGACAGAGCAAGAGACCCAGTACTTC
.	.	TRBV19	TRBJ2-7	CASSIQSGVYEQYF	TGTGCCAGTAGTATACAATCGGGGGTATACGAGCAGTACTTC
.	.	TRBV28	TRBJ1-1	CASSLYPSMNTEAFF	TGTGCCAGCAGTTTATATCCGAGTATGAACACTGAAGCTTTCTTT
TRBD1	.	TRBV4-2	TRBJ1-1	CASSQNLRGPKAFF	TGTGCCAGCAGCCAAAATCTAAGGGGGCCGAAGGCTTTCTTT
.	.	TRBV28	TRBJ2-7	CASSLQGYEQYF	TGTGCCAGCAGCTTACAGGGCTACGAGCAGTACTTC
TRBD1	.	TRBV7-2	TRBJ1-2	CASRQGYGYTF	TGTGCCAGCAGACAGGGGTATGGCTACACCTTC
TRBD1	few	TRBV6-2/TRBV6-3	TRBJ1-5	CASSPPFDRERQPQHF	TGTGCCAGCAGCCCACCTTTCGACAGGGAAAGGCAGCCCCAGCATTTT
.	.	TRBV10-3	TRBJ2-7	CAISGLGSYEQYF	TGTGCCATCAGTGGACTGGGCTCCTACGAGCAGTACTTC
.	.	TRBV23-1	TRBJ2-7	CASSPDRIYEQYF	TGCGCCAGCAGCCCCGACAGGATCTACGAGCAGTACTTC
TRBD1	.	TRBV2	TRBJ1-6	CASSLRTGGGSPLHF	TGTGCCAGCAGCCTTAGGACAGGGGGGGGTTCACCCCTCCACTTT
TRBD2	.	TRBV27	TRBJ2-1	CASSFIPPTSGGRYNEQFF	TGTGCCAGCAGTTTTATCCCCCCAACTAGCGGGGGCCGATACAATGAGCAGTTCTTC
TRBD1	.	TRBV3-1/TRBV3-2	TRBJ1-1	CASSPPTTGTGVPEAFF	TGTGCCAGCAGTCCACCGACCACCGGGACAGGGGTACCTGAAGCTTTCTTT
.	.	TRBV30	TRBJ1-6	CAWRINTGIANSPLHF	TGTGCCTGGAGGATCAACACGGGGATAGCCAATTCACCCCTCCACTTT
TRBD1	.	TRBV6-6	TRBJ2-2	CASSSGQGVAGELFF	TGTGCCAGCAGTTCGGGACAGGGTGTCGCCGGGGAGCTGTTTTTT
TRBD2	.	TRBV27	TRBJ2-3	CASAHSGRASRTDTQYF	TGTGCCAGCGCGCATAGCGGGAGGGCCTCTCGCACAGATACGCAGTATTTT
.	.	TRBV20-1	TRBJ1-4	CSTDSGEKLFF	TGCAGTACCGACTCTGGGGAAAAACTGTTTTTT
TRBD1	.	TRBV10-2	TRBJ1-1	CASRRQGALYTEAFF	TGCGCCAGCAGAAGACAGGGGGCGCTCTACACTGAAGCTTTCTTT
TRBD1	few	TRBV6-2/TRBV6-3	TRBJ2-7	CASSRTGGYYEQYF	TGTGCCAGCAGCAGGACAGGGGGTTACTACGAGCAGTACTTC
TRBD1	.	TRBV28	TRBJ1-2	CASLGQPYGYTF	TGTGCCAGCTTGGGACAGCCGTATGGCTACACCTTC
.	.	TRBV4-1	TRBJ2-3	CASRVAPGTDTQYF	TGCGCCAGCAGGGTAGCGCCCGGCACAGATACGCAGTATTTT
.	medium-sized	TRBV11-2	TRBJ2-1	CASSLAPAGNEQFF	TGTGCCAGCAGCTTGGCCCCAGCGGGTAATGAGCAGTTCTTC
.	.	TRBV28	TRBJ1-3	CASSSISEGGSRGNTIYF	TGTGCCAGCAGTTCTATTAGTGAGGGGGGGTCAAGAGGAAACACCATATATTTT
TRBD1	.	TRBV11-3	TRBJ2-7	CASSLGDSSYEQYF	TGTGCCAGCAGCTTAGGGGACAGCTCCTACGAGCAGTACTTC
TRBD2	.	TRBV5-1	TRBJ2-5	CASSLVYSGRRIDQETQYF	TGCGCCAGCAGCTTAGTCTACAGCGGGAGGCGAATAGATCAAGAGACCCAGTACTTC
TRBD2	once	TRBV5-1	TRBJ2-3	CASSLLLAVSTDTQYF	TGCGCCAGCAGCTTGCTCCTAGCGGTTAGCACAGATACGCAGTATTTT
TRBD1	.	TRBV19	TRBJ1-5	CASSVTGVVASNQPQHF	TGTGCCAGTAGTGTGACAGGGGTGGTAGCCAGCAATCAGCCCCAGCATTTT
.	.	TRBV3-1/TRBV3-2	TRBJ2-3	CASSQVQSRTDTQYF	TGTGCCAGCAGCCAAGTTCAGTCCCGCACAGATACGCAGTATTTT
.	once	TRBV12-3/TRBV12-4	TRBJ1-2	CASKGGENYGYTF	TGTGCCAGCAAGGGCGGGGAAAACTATGGCTACACCTTC
.	.	TRBV18	TRBJ2-1	CASSPGQRLHNEQFF	TGTGCCAGCTCACCCGGACAGAGACTTCACAATGAGCAGTTCTTC
.	few	TRBV18	TRBJ1-2	CASSREKNYGYTF	TGTGCCAGCTCACGCGAGAAAAACTATGGCTACACCTTC
.	.	TRBV6-1	TRBJ1-1	CASSETLSNTEAFF	TGTGCCAGCAGTGAAACGTTGAGTAACACTGAAGCTTTCTTT
TRBD2	.	TRBV4-2	TRBJ2-3	CASSQGTSGNTDTQYF	TGTGCCAGCAGTCAGGGGACTAGCGGGAACACAGATACGCAGTATTTT
TRBD2	.	TRBV7-3	TRBJ2-1	CASSQTSGGNNEQFF	TGTGCCAGCAGCCAGACTAGCGGGGGGAACAATGAGCAGTTCTTC
.	.	TRBV27	TRBJ2-2	CASSLLGGYTGELFF	TGTGCCAGCAGTTTATTAGGGGGTTACACCGGGGAGCTGTTTTTT
TRBD1	.	TRBV12-3/TRBV12-4	TRBJ1-1	CASRTGGTEAFF	TGTGCCAGCAGGACAGGGGGCACTGAAGCTTTCTTT
TRBD2	.	TRBV3-1/TRBV3-2	TRBJ2-3	CASSQTTSGRNTQYF	TGTGCCAGCAGCCAAACGACTAGCGGGAGGAATACGCAGTATTTT
.	.	TRBV2	TRBJ1-1	CASSQPNRGSVTEAFF	TGTGCCAGCAGCCAACCTAATCGGGGGAGTGTGACTGAAGCTTTCTTT
.	.	TRBV28	TRBJ1-6	CASSPSEGIGSYNSPLHF	TGTGCCAGCAGTCCATCGGAGGGGATAGGTTCCTATAATTCACCCCTCCACTTT
.	.	TRBV3-1/TRBV3-2	TRBJ2-5	CASSQALEETQYF	TGTGCCAGCAGCCAAGCTCTAGAGGAGACCCAGTACTTC
TRBD2	.	TRBV7-9	TRBJ2-7	CASGIAGATYEQYF	TGTGCCAGCGGGATAGCGGGGGCAACCTACGAGCAGTACTTC
.	.	TRBV19	TRBJ2-1	CASSLGQGLYNEQFF	TGTGCCAGTAGTCTCGGGCAGGGCCTCTACAATGAGCAGTTCTTC
TRBD2	.	TRBV25-1	TRBJ2-1	CASSESGGRANNEQFF	TGTGCCAGCAGTGAATCGGGCGGGAGGGCCAACAATGAGCAGTTCTTC
.	.	TRBV7-3	TRBJ2-5	CASSLTRSETQYF	TGTGCCAGCAGCTTAACTAGAAGCGAGACCCAGTACTTC
TRBD1	.	TRBV11-2	TRBJ2-3	CASSQRDRTTDTQYF	TGTGCCAGCAGCCAAAGGGACAGGACTACAGATACGCAGTATTTT
.	.	TRBV5-6	TRBJ2-7	CASSLVLGANYEQYF	TGTGCCAGCAGCTTAGTCCTGGGGGCGAACTACGAGCAGTACTTC
.	.	TRBV12-3/TRBV12-4	TRBJ1-3	CASSFPRDTIYF	TGTGCCAGCAGTTTCCCCAGGGACACCATATATTTT
.	.	TRBV2	TRBJ1-6	CASSESAGPSPLHF	TGTGCCAGCAGTGAATCGGCAGGGCCCTCACCCCTCCACTTT
.	.	TRBV6-5	TRBJ2-7	CASRPGVAVSYEQYF	TGTGCCAGCAGACCTGGGGTAGCGGTCTCCTACGAGCAGTACTTC
TRBD2	once	TRBV3-1/TRBV3-2	TRBJ2-7	CASSSRTSGRISYEQYF	TGTGCCAGCAGCTCCCGGACTAGCGGGAGGATCTCCTACGAGCAGTACTTC
.	once	TRBV11-3	TRBJ1-1	CASSSPRTVEAFF	TGTGCCAGCAGCTCGCCCCGGACTGTTGAAGCTTTCTTT
TRBD2	.	TRBV28	TRBJ2-3	CASRISGPPTDTQYF	TGTGCCAGCAGAATTAGCGGGCCACCCACAGATACGCAGTATTTT
.	.	TRBV9	TRBJ1-1	CASSFGQNTEAFF	TGTGCCAGCAGCTTTGGACAAAACACTGAAGCTTTCTTT
TRBD2	.	TRBV10-3	TRBJ2-3	CAISSGGGTDTQYF	TGTGCCATCAGCTCGGGGGGGGGCACAGATACGCAGTATTTT
.	.	TRBV2	TRBJ1-5	CASSDGGINQPQHF	TGTGCCAGCAGTGACGGGGGGATCAATCAGCCCCAGCATTTT
.	.	TRBV5-6	TRBJ1-1	CASSRVENTEAFF	TGTGCCAGCTCCAGGGTTGAGAACACTGAAGCTTTCTTT